A selection of T cell receptor beta chains follows, all from one sample in a study of blood T cell repertoires in COVID-19. Assay used: immunoSEQ multiplex PCR; TCRdb lists only in-frame clones, some missing. The table lists 35,000 to 40,000 clones, 81% of them singletons. Sequenced material: peripheral blood. The receptors come from a man older than 75 with active or convalescent COVID-19. Both conserved end residues are part of each CDR3.

>TRBV5-6|TRBJ1-2
CASSETGGNSGYTF
>TRBV5-6|TRBJ1-2
CASSPEGLTGMWGYTF
>TRBV20-1|TRBJ2-1
CSTTVYNEQFF
>TRBV10-3|TRBJ1-5
CAISAVSRNQPQHF
>TRBV6-2/TRBV6-3|TRBJ2-7
CASSYKAGAIKDYEQYF
>TRBV10-3|TRBJ2-4
CAIGGTGAKNIQYF
>TRBV19|TRBJ1-1
CASSFYRAMNTEAFF
>TRBV12-5|TRBJ1-2
CASGLGDRHYGYTF
>TRBV6-5|TRBJ2-7
CATGLRQGAGYEQYF
>TRBV7-9|TRBJ2-7
CASSRQIGVQYF
>TRBV9|TRBJ2-2
CASSGSHGGTGELFF
>TRBV27|TRBJ2-7
CASSRNGGHYEQYF
>TRBV5-1|TRBJ1-1
CASSLEGEGIWTEAFF
>TRBV29-1|TRBJ1-2
CSVEGAGEEKGYTF
>TRBV19|TRBJ1-2
CASSIGGRHGYTF
>TRBV5-5|TRBJ2-5
CASSPGTGRGTQYF
>TRBV3-1/TRBV3-2|TRBJ2-7
CASSGRVPYEQYF